This TCR beta chain was captured in a study of blood T cell repertoires in COVID-19. Study-wide context: COVID-19 samples from acute and convalescent phases originated in the United States, Italy and Spain. From T cells, B-cell-depleted T cells, or PBMCs came the material, which was cDNA or gDNA.

Original data processing: From reference gene primer amplification, estimates of nucleated cell counts were derived. Method: immunoSEQ multiplex PCR; TCRdb's copy keeps in-frame clones and lacks some. That table is the source of V, J and clone size, and D and trimming were worked out from the DNA. The sample records 200,000 to 300,000 clones, about 88% being singletons. This CDR3 region has 13 residues. Germline V gene lookup returns CDR1 SGDLS and CDR2 YYNGEE. V was trimmed by 3 bases and J by 8 bases, leaving 14 bases between them. This clonotype was obtained from a woman aged 70-85 years with active or convalescent COVID-19. This chain connects TRBV9 to TRBJ1-2; perhaps TRBD1 as D (5 bases). Material: peripheral blood. The CDR3 nucleotides read TGTGCCAGCAGCGCCCAGGGTGCGGTCGGCTACACCTTC. This encodes CASSAQGAVGYTF. Full variable domain (remainder filled in from reference TRBV9 and TRBJ1-2): DSGVTQTPKHLITATGQRVTLRCSPRSGDLSVYWYQQSLDQGLQFLIQYYNGEERAKGNILERFSAQQFPDLHSELNLSSLELGDSALYFCASSAQGAVGYTFGSGTRLTVV.